Listed below are T cell receptor beta chains from one sample, sequenced in a study of blood T cell repertoires in COVID-19. Method: immunoSEQ multiplex PCR; TCRdb's copy keeps in-frame clones and lacks some. The sample includes 100,000 to 150,000 clones, about 94% of them seen just once. Sequences were obtained from peripheral blood. Receptor source: a man in his forties or fifties with COVID-19, enrolled during active disease. Both conserved end residues are part of each CDR3. The order of the fields is CDR3 length, V gene, clone size, D gene, J gene, CDR3 DNA, CDR3 protein. The D gene is left open where the match is weak. Size is stated for part of the rows, as once, few or many counts, or as a class when the clone is expanded.

CDR3 length: 17
V gene: TRBV4-3
clone size: -
D gene: -
J gene: TRBJ1-2
CDR3 DNA: TGCGCCAGCAGCCAAGATGGGGGAACAGGGTTGAGTGGGGGCTACACCTTC
CDR3 protein: CASSQDGGTGLSGGYTF

CDR3 length: 14
V gene: TRBV25-1
clone size: -
D gene: TRBD1
J gene: TRBJ1-3
CDR3 DNA: TGTGCCAGCTCGAGAGGGGGCTCAGGAAACACCATATATTTT
CDR3 protein: CASSRGGSGNTIYF

CDR3 length: 17
V gene: TRBV5-1
clone size: -
D gene: TRBD2
J gene: TRBJ2-2
CDR3 DNA: TGCGCCAGCACCGATGGGGGACTAGCGGAGCGCACCGGGGAGCTGTTTTTT
CDR3 protein: CASTDGGLAERTGELFF

CDR3 length: 13
V gene: TRBV4-1
clone size: -
D gene: TRBD1
J gene: TRBJ1-1
CDR3 DNA: TGCGCCAGCAGCCAAGACAGGGGGCTGGAAGCTTTCTTT
CDR3 protein: CASSQDRGLEAFF

CDR3 length: 15
V gene: TRBV7-8
clone size: once
D gene: -
J gene: TRBJ2-7
CDR3 DNA: TGTGCCAGCAGCTTAGCGGAGACAGCCAATTTTAAGCAGTACTTC
CDR3 protein: CASSLAETANFKQYF

CDR3 length: 13
V gene: TRBV5-6
clone size: -
D gene: TRBD2
J gene: TRBJ2-1
CDR3 DNA: TGTGCCAGCAGCCCTCGGGTAGCGGGGGAGCAGTTCTTC
CDR3 protein: CASSPRVAGEQFF

CDR3 length: 13
V gene: TRBV5-5
clone size: -
D gene: TRBD1
J gene: TRBJ2-1
CDR3 DNA: TGTGCCAGCAGCTGGGCAGGGGGCAATGAGCAGTTCTTC
CDR3 protein: CASSWAGGNEQFF

CDR3 length: 17
V gene: TRBV4-1
clone size: -
D gene: TRBD2
J gene: TRBJ2-1
CDR3 DNA: TGCGCCAGCAGTCCTAGCGGACTTCTAGCGGGAGGGCTTGAGCAGTTCTTC
CDR3 protein: CASSPSGLLAGGLEQFF

CDR3 length: 18
V gene: TRBV7-8
clone size: once
D gene: TRBD2
J gene: TRBJ2-1
CDR3 DNA: TGTGCCAGCAGCCCGGGCCTAGCGGGAGGAACCGTGTACAATGAGCAGTTCTTC
CDR3 protein: CASSPGLAGGTVYNEQFF

CDR3 length: 14
V gene: TRBV18
clone size: -
D gene: -
J gene: TRBJ2-3
CDR3 DNA: TGTGCCAGCTCCCCCTACGCGGACACAGATACGCAGTATTTT
CDR3 protein: CASSPYADTDTQYF

CDR3 length: 13
V gene: TRBV10-3
clone size: -
D gene: -
J gene: TRBJ2-5
CDR3 DNA: TGTGCCATCAGCGGCGGACAGCTTGAGACCCAGTACTTC
CDR3 protein: CAISGGQLETQYF

CDR3 length: 13
V gene: TRBV5-4
clone size: -
D gene: TRBD2
J gene: TRBJ2-3
CDR3 DNA: TGTGCCTGGACTAGCGGGATTGGAGATACGCAGTATTTT
CDR3 protein: CAWTSGIGDTQYF

CDR3 length: 17
V gene: TRBV6-2/TRBV6-3
clone size: -
D gene: TRBD2
J gene: TRBJ2-1
CDR3 DNA: TGTGCCAGCAGTGTAACTAGCGGGAGGCTAACCTACAATGAGCAGTTCTTC
CDR3 protein: CASSVTSGRLTYNEQFF

CDR3 length: 15
V gene: TRBV11-1
clone size: -
D gene: TRBD2
J gene: TRBJ2-1
CDR3 DNA: TGTGCCAGCAGCCCAAGAGGGACTAGCGGTAGTGAGCAGTTCTTC
CDR3 protein: CASSPRGTSGSEQFF

CDR3 length: 16
V gene: TRBV4-1
clone size: -
D gene: TRBD1
J gene: TRBJ2-1
CDR3 DNA: TGCGCCAGCAGCCAGGGGACAGGGATAGGCTACAATGAGCAGTTCTTC
CDR3 protein: CASSQGTGIGYNEQFF

CDR3 length: 18
V gene: TRBV6-4
clone size: -
D gene: TRBD2
J gene: TRBJ2-6
CDR3 DNA: TGTGCCAGCAGTTCCGGGACTAGCGACTTCTCTGGGGCCAACGTCCTGACTTTC
CDR3 protein: CASSSGTSDFSGANVLTF

CDR3 length: 13
V gene: TRBV29-1
clone size: -
D gene: -
J gene: TRBJ1-5
CDR3 DNA: TGCAGCGTTGGTCAGGGAAGAGGACAGCCCCAGCATTTT
CDR3 protein: CSVGQGRGQPQHF

CDR3 length: 20
V gene: TRBV7-3
clone size: -
D gene: TRBD1
J gene: TRBJ2-2
CDR3 DNA: TGTGCCAGCAGCTTACGGAGATTTGGGGGACAGACTGGCAACACCGGGGAGCTGTTTTTT
CDR3 protein: CASSLRRFGGQTGNTGELFF

CDR3 length: 13
V gene: TRBV7-6
clone size: -
D gene: TRBD1
J gene: TRBJ1-1
CDR3 DNA: TGTGCCAGCAGCTTAGACCTCAGGGGGGAAGCTTTCTTT
CDR3 protein: CASSLDLRGEAFF

CDR3 length: 15
V gene: TRBV10-3
clone size: -
D gene: -
J gene: TRBJ2-3
CDR3 DNA: TGTGCCATCAGTGAGTCGACTTCCGGCACAGATACGCAGTATTTT
CDR3 protein: CAISESTSGTDTQYF

CDR3 length: 16
V gene: TRBV2
clone size: -
D gene: TRBD2
J gene: TRBJ2-1
CDR3 DNA: TGTGCCAGCAGTGAGCTAGCGGGAGTCTCCTACAATGAGCAGTTCTTC
CDR3 protein: CASSELAGVSYNEQFF

CDR3 length: 13
V gene: TRBV2
clone size: -
D gene: -
J gene: TRBJ1-6
CDR3 DNA: TGTGCCAGCAGTGAAGACGGGTATTCACCCCTCCACTTT
CDR3 protein: CASSEDGYSPLHF

CDR3 length: 15
V gene: TRBV5-1
clone size: -
D gene: -
J gene: TRBJ2-1
CDR3 DNA: TGCGCCAGCAACCTACAGGGTCCATCCTACAATGAGCAGTTCTTC
CDR3 protein: CASNLQGPSYNEQFF

CDR3 length: 16
V gene: TRBV9
clone size: -
D gene: TRBD1
J gene: TRBJ1-5
CDR3 DNA: TGTGCCAGCAGCGAGGGGACAGGGGCGGGTGGTCAGCCCCAGCATTTT
CDR3 protein: CASSEGTGAGGQPQHF

CDR3 length: 16
V gene: TRBV9
clone size: -
D gene: TRBD1
J gene: TRBJ1-3
CDR3 DNA: TGTGCCAGCAGCGTAGAACCAGGGGGGACTGGAAACACCATATATTTT
CDR3 protein: CASSVEPGGTGNTIYF

CDR3 length: 14
V gene: TRBV28
clone size: -
D gene: -
J gene: TRBJ2-4
CDR3 DNA: TGTGCCAGCCGAGAGTCCTTAGCCAAAAACATTCAGTACTTC
CDR3 protein: CASRESLAKNIQYF

CDR3 length: 15
V gene: TRBV7-9
clone size: -
D gene: TRBD2
J gene: TRBJ2-5
CDR3 DNA: TGTGCCAGCAGCACAGGACTAGCGGGAGAAGAGACCCAGTACTTC
CDR3 protein: CASSTGLAGEETQYF

CDR3 length: 13
V gene: TRBV6-5
clone size: -
D gene: -
J gene: TRBJ1-1
CDR3 DNA: TGTGCCAGCAGTTACCTCCGGGACACTGAAGCTTTCTTT
CDR3 protein: CASSYLRDTEAFF

CDR3 length: 13
V gene: TRBV9
clone size: -
D gene: TRBD1
J gene: TRBJ2-7
CDR3 DNA: TGTGCCAGCAGCGTACGGCAGGGGGCCGAGCAGTACTTC
CDR3 protein: CASSVRQGAEQYF

CDR3 length: 13
V gene: TRBV28
clone size: -
D gene: TRBD1
J gene: TRBJ1-2
CDR3 DNA: TGTGCCAGCAGAGCACAGGGGAACTATGGCTACACCTTC
CDR3 protein: CASRAQGNYGYTF

CDR3 length: 14
V gene: TRBV6-6
clone size: -
D gene: TRBD2
J gene: TRBJ2-5
CDR3 DNA: TGTGCCAGCAGTGACTCGGGGGGGGGAAGGGCCCAGTACTTC
CDR3 protein: CASSDSGGGRAQYF

CDR3 length: 14
V gene: TRBV20-1
clone size: -
D gene: -
J gene: TRBJ2-7
CDR3 DNA: TGCAGTGCTAGTCCGCAGGGTGACACCTACGAGCAGTACTTC
CDR3 protein: CSASPQGDTYEQYF

CDR3 length: 16
V gene: TRBV5-4
clone size: few
D gene: TRBD2
J gene: TRBJ2-2
CDR3 DNA: TGTGCCAGCAGCCATCTAGCGGGAGGGGGTACCGGGGAGCTGTTTTTT
CDR3 protein: CASSHLAGGGTGELFF

CDR3 length: 14
V gene: TRBV9
clone size: -
D gene: TRBD1
J gene: TRBJ2-6
CDR3 DNA: TGTGCCAGTCAGGGGGCCTCTGGGGCCAACGTCCTGACTTTC
CDR3 protein: CASQGASGANVLTF

CDR3 length: 15
V gene: TRBV5-1
clone size: -
D gene: -
J gene: TRBJ1-3
CDR3 DNA: TGCGCCAGCAGCATCGAGGGTAACTCTGGAAACACCATATATTTT
CDR3 protein: CASSIEGNSGNTIYF

CDR3 length: 15
V gene: TRBV5-1
clone size: -
D gene: -
J gene: TRBJ1-4
CDR3 DNA: TGCGCCAGCAGCTTGGCACAGGGAGCTAATGAAAAACTGTTTTTT
CDR3 protein: CASSLAQGANEKLFF

CDR3 length: 13
V gene: TRBV18
clone size: -
D gene: -
J gene: TRBJ1-1
CDR3 DNA: TGTGCCAGCACCAGGGCGCGGAACACTGAAGCTTTCTTT
CDR3 protein: CASTRARNTEAFF

CDR3 length: 18
V gene: TRBV3-1/TRBV3-2
clone size: -
D gene: TRBD1
J gene: TRBJ2-6
CDR3 DNA: TGTGCCAGCAGCCAAGCGGGGGACAGGGGGACTGGGGCCAACGTCCTGACTTTC
CDR3 protein: CASSQAGDRGTGANVLTF

CDR3 length: 15
V gene: TRBV9
clone size: -
D gene: TRBD2
J gene: TRBJ2-7
CDR3 DNA: TGTGCCAGCAGCGTAGGTCCGGGAGGGTACTACGAGCAGTACTTC
CDR3 protein: CASSVGPGGYYEQYF

CDR3 length: 11
V gene: TRBV5-1
clone size: -
D gene: -
J gene: TRBJ2-5
CDR3 DNA: TGCGCCAGCAGCTTGTCCGGGACCCAGTACTTC
CDR3 protein: CASSLSGTQYF

CDR3 length: 15
V gene: TRBV15
clone size: -
D gene: TRBD2
J gene: TRBJ2-7
CDR3 DNA: TGTGCCACCAGCAGAGCCGGGCGGGAGGGTAAAGAGCAGTACTTC
CDR3 protein: CATSRAGREGKEQYF

CDR3 length: 17
V gene: TRBV4-3
clone size: -
D gene: TRBD1
J gene: TRBJ1-3
CDR3 DNA: TGCGCCAGCAGCCAGGGACAGGGCCCCGGCTCTGGAAACACCATATATTTT
CDR3 protein: CASSQGQGPGSGNTIYF

CDR3 length: 15
V gene: TRBV9
clone size: -
D gene: TRBD1
J gene: TRBJ2-5
CDR3 DNA: TGTGCCAGCACCAACCAGGGGGCGGACCAAGAGACCCAGTACTTC
CDR3 protein: CASTNQGADQETQYF